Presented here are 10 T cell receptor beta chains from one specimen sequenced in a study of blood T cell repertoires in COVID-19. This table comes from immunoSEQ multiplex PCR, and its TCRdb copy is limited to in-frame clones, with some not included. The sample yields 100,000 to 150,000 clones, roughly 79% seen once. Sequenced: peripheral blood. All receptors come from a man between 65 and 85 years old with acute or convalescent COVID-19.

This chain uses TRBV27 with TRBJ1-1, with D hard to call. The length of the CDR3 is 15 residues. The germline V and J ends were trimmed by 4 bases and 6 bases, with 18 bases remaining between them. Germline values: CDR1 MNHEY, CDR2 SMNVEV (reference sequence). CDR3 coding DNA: TGTGCCAGCAGTTCTGAGCGCGGTGGATCGGCTGAAGCTTTCTTT. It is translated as CASSSERGGSAEAFF.

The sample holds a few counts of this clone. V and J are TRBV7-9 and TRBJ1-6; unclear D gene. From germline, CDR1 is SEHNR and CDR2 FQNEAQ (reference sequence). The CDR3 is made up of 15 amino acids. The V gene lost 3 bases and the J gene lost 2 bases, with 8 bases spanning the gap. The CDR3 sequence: CASSLRAPYNSPLHF. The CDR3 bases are TGTGCCAGCAGCTTGAGGGCCCCCTATAATTCACCCCTCCACTTT.

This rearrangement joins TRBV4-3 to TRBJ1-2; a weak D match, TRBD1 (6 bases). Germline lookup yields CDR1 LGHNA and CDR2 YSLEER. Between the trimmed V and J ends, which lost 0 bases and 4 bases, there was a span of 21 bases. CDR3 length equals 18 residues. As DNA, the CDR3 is TGCGCCAGCAGCCAAGAGGCGGGCAGGGGAAGCACCGGCTATGGCTACACCTTC. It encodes CASSQEAGRGSTGYGYTF.

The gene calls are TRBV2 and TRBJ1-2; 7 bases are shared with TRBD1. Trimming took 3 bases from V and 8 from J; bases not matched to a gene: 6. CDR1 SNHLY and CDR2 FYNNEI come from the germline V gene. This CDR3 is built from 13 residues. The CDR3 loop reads CASSETGNGGYTF. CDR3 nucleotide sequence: TGTGCCAGCAGTGAGACAGGGAACGGGGGCTACACCTTC.

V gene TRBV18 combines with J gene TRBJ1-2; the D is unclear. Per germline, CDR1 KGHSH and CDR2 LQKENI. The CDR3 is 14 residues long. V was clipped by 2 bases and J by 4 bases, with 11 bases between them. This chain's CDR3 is CASSPEGKAYGYTF. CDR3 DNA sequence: TGTGCCAGCTCACCAGAGGGTAAGGCCTATGGCTACACCTTC.

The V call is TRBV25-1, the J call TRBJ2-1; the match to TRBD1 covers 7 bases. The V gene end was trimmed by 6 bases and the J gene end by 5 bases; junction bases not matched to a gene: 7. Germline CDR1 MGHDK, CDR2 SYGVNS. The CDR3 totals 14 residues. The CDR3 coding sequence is TGTGCCAGCAGGGCGACAGGGAGTAACAATGAGCAGTTCTTC. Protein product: CASRATGSNNEQFF. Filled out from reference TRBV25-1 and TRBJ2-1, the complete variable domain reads EADIYQTPRYLVIGTGKKITLECSQTMGHDKMYWYQQDPGMELHLIHYSYGVNSTEKGDLSSESTVSRIRTEHFPLTLESARPSHTSQYLCASRATGSNNEQFFGPGTRLTVL.

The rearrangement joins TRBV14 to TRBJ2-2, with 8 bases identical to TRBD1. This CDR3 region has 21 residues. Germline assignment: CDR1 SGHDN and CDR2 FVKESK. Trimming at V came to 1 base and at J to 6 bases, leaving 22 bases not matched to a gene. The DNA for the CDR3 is TGTGCCAGCAGCCAAGTGCTCAGTCAGGGGGCGCGAAATTGGGATGCCGGGGAGCTGTTTTTT. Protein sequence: CASSQVLSQGARNWDAGELFF.

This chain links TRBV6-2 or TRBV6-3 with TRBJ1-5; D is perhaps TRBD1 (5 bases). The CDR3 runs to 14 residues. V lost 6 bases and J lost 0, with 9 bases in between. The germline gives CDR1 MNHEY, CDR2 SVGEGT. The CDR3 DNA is TGTGCCAGCAGCCGGGGCCGTAGCAATCAGCCCCAGCATTTT. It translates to CASSRGRSNQPQHF.

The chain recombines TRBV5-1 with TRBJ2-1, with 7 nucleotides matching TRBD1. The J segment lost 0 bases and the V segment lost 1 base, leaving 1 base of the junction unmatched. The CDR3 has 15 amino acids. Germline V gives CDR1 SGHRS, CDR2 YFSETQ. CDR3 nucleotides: TGCGCCAGCAGCTTGCGACAGGGCTCCTACAATGAGCAGTTCTTC. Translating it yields CASSLRQGSYNEQFF.

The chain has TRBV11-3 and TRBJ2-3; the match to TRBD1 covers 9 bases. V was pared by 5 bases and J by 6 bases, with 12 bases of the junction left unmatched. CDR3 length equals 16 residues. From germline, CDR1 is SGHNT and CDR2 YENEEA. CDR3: CASSPGQGFSADTQYF. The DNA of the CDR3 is TGTGCCAGCAGCCCGGGACAGGGCTTCTCCGCCGATACGCAGTATTTT.